The text below deals with one T cell receptor (beta chain). What it binds is unknown. This record comes from a study of blood T cells in healthy people across ages. V lost 1 base, J lost 1 base, and 10 bases lay in between. The CDR3 is 16 amino acids. CDR1 and CDR2 from the germline V gene are MGHRA and YSYEKL. Study results and limitations: Investigators viewed diversity estimates from one million T cells as underestimates, the study reported.

Using a J-beta primer mix together with a sample-barcoded 5' primer, a second PCR was run for about 7 to 12 cycles. A tag from a template-switch adaptor with 12 random nucleotides marked each cDNA molecule. Using its own MiXCR run on the 5' RACE reads, TCRdb lists one record per CDR3 protein. The profile shows some 690,000 distinct CDR3 sequences, 22% of them singletons. Donation came from healthy Caucasian individuals in Russia who were aged roughly 6 to 95. Per individual sample, total RNA of at least 5 micrograms was extracted. The chain has TRBV4-1 and TRBJ1-4; D possibly corresponds to TRBD1 (5 bases). The sequenced material came from blood. The origin of this receptor is a man aged 65-85 years in good health. The CDR3: CASSQGNRRTNEKLFF. CDR3 in DNA: TGCGCCAGCAGCCAAGGAAACAGGCGAACTAATGAAAAACTGTTTTTT.